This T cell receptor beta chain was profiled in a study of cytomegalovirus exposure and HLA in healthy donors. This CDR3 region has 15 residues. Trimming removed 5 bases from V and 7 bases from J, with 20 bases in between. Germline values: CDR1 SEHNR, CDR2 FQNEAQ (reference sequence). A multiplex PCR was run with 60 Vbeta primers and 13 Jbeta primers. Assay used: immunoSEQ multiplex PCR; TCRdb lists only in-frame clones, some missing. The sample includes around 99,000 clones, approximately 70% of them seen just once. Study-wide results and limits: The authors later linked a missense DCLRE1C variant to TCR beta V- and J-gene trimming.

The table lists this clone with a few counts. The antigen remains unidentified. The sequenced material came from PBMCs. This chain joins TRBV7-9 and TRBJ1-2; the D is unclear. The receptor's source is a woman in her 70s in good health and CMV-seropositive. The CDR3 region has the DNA TGTGCCAGCAGCATTCCGAGGGTGTTTCCGGGTGGCTACACCTTC. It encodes CASSIPRVFPGGYTF. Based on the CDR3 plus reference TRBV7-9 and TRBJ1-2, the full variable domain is DTGVSQNPRHKITKRGQNVTFRCDPISEHNRLYWYRQTLGQGPEFLTYFQNEAQLEKSRLLSDRFSAERPKGSFSTLEIQRTEQGDSAMYLCASSIPRVFPGGYTFGSGTRLTVV.